The rows below give T cell receptor beta chains drawn from one sample of a study of shared clonotypes between healthy human individuals. TCRdb's copy holds only in-frame clones and misses some; the assay was immunoSEQ multiplex PCR. The data contain 2 million to 2.5 million clones, over 85% of them singletons. The sequenced sample consisted of naive CD4+ T cells sorted from blood. Every receptor here comes from a young man in good health. The CDR3 runs from the conserved cysteine through the conserved F or W. Fields, in order: J gene, clone size, V gene, D gene, CDR3 DNA, CDR3 protein. D genes are given only for firm matches. Some rows have no size entry. The others give once, few or many, or a class for an expanded clone.

J gene: TRBJ1-5; clone size: -; V gene: TRBV6-5; D gene: -; CDR3 DNA: TGTGCCAGCCGCCTCGGGGGGAATCAGCCCCAGCATTTT; CDR3 protein: CASRLGGNQPQHF
J gene: TRBJ2-2; clone size: -; V gene: TRBV4-1; D gene: TRBD1; CDR3 DNA: TGCGCCAGCAGCCCCGGACAGGGGGGCAACACCGGGGAGCTGTTTTTT; CDR3 protein: CASSPGQGGNTGELFF
J gene: TRBJ1-5; clone size: -; V gene: TRBV25-1; D gene: -; CDR3 DNA: TGTGCCAGCAGTGACTCTGGGCCATACGGGGGACAGCCCCAGCATTTT; CDR3 protein: CASSDSGPYGGQPQHF
J gene: TRBJ1-1; clone size: -; V gene: TRBV6-6; D gene: TRBD1; CDR3 DNA: TGTGCCAGCGACAATACAGGGGGGATGGGAGCTTTCTTT; CDR3 protein: CASDNTGGMGAFF
J gene: TRBJ2-2; clone size: -; V gene: TRBV10-1; D gene: TRBD1; CDR3 DNA: TGCGCCAGCAGTGAAAGGACAGGGAACACCGGGGAGCTGTTTTTT; CDR3 protein: CASSERTGNTGELFF
J gene: TRBJ1-5; clone size: once; V gene: TRBV7-9; D gene: TRBD1; CDR3 DNA: TGTGCCAGCAGCCTATGGGACAGGGGAAGGGGTCAGCCCCAGCATTTT; CDR3 protein: CASSLWDRGRGQPQHF
J gene: TRBJ1-1; clone size: -; V gene: TRBV19; D gene: -; CDR3 DNA: TGTGCCAGTAGTTCGGTCAGCCTGAACACTGAAGCTTTCTTT; CDR3 protein: CASSSVSLNTEAFF
J gene: TRBJ2-3; clone size: -; V gene: TRBV5-1; D gene: TRBD1; CDR3 DNA: TGCGCCAGCAGCTCCGGGACAGTCGCAGATACGCAGTATTTT; CDR3 protein: CASSSGTVADTQYF
J gene: TRBJ2-7; clone size: -; V gene: TRBV19; D gene: TRBD2; CDR3 DNA: TGTGCCAGTAGTAGGGCTAGCGGGAACGTATACGAGCAGTACTTC; CDR3 protein: CASSRASGNVYEQYF
J gene: TRBJ2-3; clone size: -; V gene: TRBV18; D gene: TRBD1; CDR3 DNA: TGTGCCAGCTCACCGGGACAGGGTACCACAGATACGCAGTATTTT; CDR3 protein: CASSPGQGTTDTQYF
J gene: TRBJ2-1; clone size: -; V gene: TRBV30; D gene: TRBD2; CDR3 DNA: TGTGCCTGGGAGCGGGGGGAGCCCTACAATGAGCAGTTCTTC; CDR3 protein: CAWERGEPYNEQFF
J gene: TRBJ1-2; clone size: -; V gene: TRBV9; D gene: TRBD1; CDR3 DNA: TGTGCCAGCAGCCCCCGGACAGGGGGCGCGAATAACTATGGCTACACCTTC; CDR3 protein: CASSPRTGGANNYGYTF
J gene: TRBJ2-7; clone size: -; V gene: TRBV5-6; D gene: TRBD1; CDR3 DNA: TGTGCCAGCAGCTTCGGGCTTCTCCGGGACAGCTCCTACGAGCAGTACTTC; CDR3 protein: CASSFGLLRDSSYEQYF
J gene: TRBJ1-2; clone size: -; V gene: TRBV30; D gene: -; CDR3 DNA: TGTGCCTGGAGGAGGCAGAACTATGGCTACACCTTC; CDR3 protein: CAWRRQNYGYTF
J gene: TRBJ1-2; clone size: -; V gene: TRBV5-1; D gene: -; CDR3 DNA: TGCGCCAGCAGACAGGAAAACTATGGCTACACCTTC; CDR3 protein: CASRQENYGYTF
J gene: TRBJ2-2; clone size: -; V gene: TRBV30; D gene: TRBD1; CDR3 DNA: TGTGCCTGGAGTGTAAAGACAGGGAGCACCGGGGAGCTGTTTTTT; CDR3 protein: CAWSVKTGSTGELFF
J gene: TRBJ2-5; clone size: -; V gene: TRBV29-1; D gene: TRBD1; CDR3 DNA: TGCAGCGTGGACAGGGGAATCGAGACCCAGTACTTC; CDR3 protein: CSVDRGIETQYF
J gene: TRBJ1-3; clone size: -; V gene: TRBV29-1; D gene: TRBD1; CDR3 DNA: TGCAGCGTTGAAGATCCGGGACAGGGGGCGTACGGAAACACCATATATTTT; CDR3 protein: CSVEDPGQGAYGNTIYF
J gene: TRBJ2-5; clone size: few; V gene: TRBV6-1; D gene: -; CDR3 DNA: TGTGCCAGTGGTTTTGAGACCCAGTACTTC; CDR3 protein: CASGFETQYF